The 3 T cell receptor beta chains below all came from one sample that was sequenced in a study of cytomegalovirus exposure and HLA in healthy donors. The PCR ran on 60 Vbeta and 13 Jbeta primers. Profiled with immunoSEQ multiplex PCR; TCRdb holds only in-frame clones, not every one. The table records over 150,000 clones, 70% to 85% of them present only once. The specimen was PBMCs. The receptor set was obtained from a man between 25 and 39 years old in good health and CMV-seronegative.

This clone appeared a few times. The chain couples TRBV6-6 to TRBJ2-6; TRBD2 agrees at 9 bases. The germline gives CDR1 MNHNY, CDR2 SVGAGI (reference sequence). V shed 7 bases and J 4 bases; nucleotides not matched to a gene: 8. CDR3 length: 16 residues. The CDR3: CASNGGGASGANVLTF. The CDR3, as DNA: TGTGCCAGCAATGGCGGGGGGGCTTCGGGGGCCAACGTCCTGACTTTC.

This clone turned up a few times. Mismatch with germline at one junction end may stem from a read error. The V and J genes are TRBV7-2 and TRBJ1-2; 7 bases agree with TRBD1. The CDR3 contains 14 residues. Germline V gene data show CDR1 as SGHTA and CDR2 as FQGNSA. The chain's CDR3 is CASSLAGTDYGYPF. DNA of the CDR3: TGTGCCAGCAGCTTAGCCGGGACAGACTATGGCTACCCCTTC.

This chain joins TRBV15 and TRBJ2-1, with 7 positions matching TRBD2. The junction had 6 bases not matched to a gene; V was cut back by 2 bases and J by 8 bases. From germline, CDR1 is LNHNV and CDR2 YYDKDF (reference sequence). This CDR3 region has 14 residues. The CDR3 loop is CATSRSGLPDEQFF. The CDR3 DNA is TGTGCCACCAGCAGATCGGGACTACCCGATGAGCAGTTCTTC.